These T cell receptor beta chains were read from a single sample in a study of human T cells and chemical hapten exposure. TCRdb reanalysed the RACE reads using MiXCR and keeps one entry per CDR3 protein. The profile shows around 77,000 distinct CDR3 sequences, approximately 9.8% of them singletons. The specimen comprised whole blood, sampled in connection with sensitization to the hapten diphenylcyclopropenone (DPC). The receptor source for this set is a woman in her 40s with alopecia areata. Some clones in this sample may be carry-over from other donors' samples. CDR3s include the opening cysteine and the closing phenylalanine or tryptophan. Each record gives: D gene, J gene, clone size, V gene, CDR3 protein, CDR3 DNA. The D gene is left open where the match is weak. Clone size is shown for a subset of rows, as once, few, many or a class of expanded clone.

d_call: TRBD1; j_call: TRBJ1-6; clone_size: few; v_call: TRBV4-1; cdr3_aa: CASSQEGDRGSPLHF; cdr3_nt: TGCGCCAGCAGCCAAGAGGGGGACAGAGGGTCACCCCTCCACTTT
d_call: NA; j_call: TRBJ2-2; clone_size: NA; v_call: TRBV5-1; cdr3_aa: CASSPTLISNTGELFF; cdr3_nt: TGCGCCAGCAGCCCGACCCTGATATCGAACACCGGGGAGCTGTTTTTT
d_call: TRBD2; j_call: TRBJ2-1; clone_size: few; v_call: TRBV12-3/TRBV12-4; cdr3_aa: CASSWGLAYNEQFF; cdr3_nt: TGTGCCAGCAGTTGGGGACTAGCATACAATGAGCAGTTCTTC
d_call: NA; j_call: TRBJ2-7; clone_size: many; v_call: TRBV10-3; cdr3_aa: CAISGQSYEQYF; cdr3_nt: TGTGCCATCAGTGGACAGTCCTACGAGCAGTACTTC
d_call: NA; j_call: TRBJ1-2; clone_size: many; v_call: TRBV20-1; cdr3_aa: CSARGSPLQGHYGYTF; cdr3_nt: TGCAGTGCCCGAGGATCCCCTCTACAGGGTCACTATGGCTACACCTTC
d_call: NA; j_call: TRBJ2-7; clone_size: few; v_call: TRBV9; cdr3_aa: CASSVGGAGSYEQYF; cdr3_nt: TGTGCCAGCAGCGTAGGAGGGGCGGGGTCCTACGAGCAGTACTTC
d_call: TRBD2; j_call: TRBJ2-1; clone_size: many; v_call: TRBV20-1; cdr3_aa: CSARDRLAGGGEQFF; cdr3_nt: TGCAGTGCTAGAGATAGACTAGCGGGGGGCGGGGAGCAGTTCTTC
d_call: NA; j_call: TRBJ2-7; clone_size: NA; v_call: TRBV7-8; cdr3_aa: CASSSPDGGYEQYF; cdr3_nt: TGTGCCAGCAGCTCCCCGGACGGGGGCTACGAGCAGTACTTC
d_call: TRBD1; j_call: TRBJ2-1; clone_size: many; v_call: TRBV25-1; cdr3_aa: CASSEYSTGGSYNEQFF; cdr3_nt: TGTGCCAGCAGTGAATATTCTACAGGGGGGTCCTACAATGAGCAGTTCTTC
d_call: NA; j_call: TRBJ1-1; clone_size: few; v_call: TRBV11-3; cdr3_aa: CASSLSIGRAFF; cdr3_nt: TGTGCCAGCAGCTTATCAATCGGTCGGGCTTTCTTT
d_call: TRBD1; j_call: TRBJ2-7; clone_size: NA; v_call: TRBV6-1; cdr3_aa: CASIDRGSYEQYF; cdr3_nt: TGTGCCAGCATCGACAGGGGCTCCTACGAGCAGTACTTC
d_call: TRBD1; j_call: TRBJ2-3; clone_size: many; v_call: TRBV6-4; cdr3_aa: CASSTGGAEGDTQYF; cdr3_nt: TGTGCCAGTTCCACAGGGGGCGCGGAGGGAGATACGCAGTATTTT
d_call: NA; j_call: TRBJ1-2; clone_size: few; v_call: TRBV5-3; cdr3_aa: CARSLFDRIYGYTF; cdr3_nt: TGTGCCAGAAGCTTGTTCGACAGGATCTATGGCTACACCTTC
d_call: NA; j_call: TRBJ2-7; clone_size: NA; v_call: TRBV4-2; cdr3_aa: CASSGISYEQYF; cdr3_nt: TGTGCCAGCAGCGGTATTTCCTACGAGCAGTACTTC
d_call: TRBD2; j_call: TRBJ2-1; clone_size: NA; v_call: TRBV7-2; cdr3_aa: CASSLERRGGREQFF; cdr3_nt: TGTGCCAGCAGCTTAGAGCGGCGGGGGGGCCGTGAGCAGTTCTTC
d_call: NA; j_call: TRBJ2-1; clone_size: NA; v_call: TRBV29-1; cdr3_aa: CSVRFYNEQFF; cdr3_nt: TGCAGCGTTCGTTTCTACAATGAGCAGTTCTTC
d_call: NA; j_call: TRBJ2-7; clone_size: NA; v_call: TRBV7-2; cdr3_aa: CASSLEVLGGNEQYF; cdr3_nt: TGTGCCAGCAGCTTAGAGGTCCTGGGAGGCAACGAGCAGTACTTC
d_call: TRBD2; j_call: TRBJ2-5; clone_size: many; v_call: TRBV10-3; cdr3_aa: CAISGLAGQQETQYF; cdr3_nt: TGTGCCATCAGTGGACTAGCGGGCCAACAAGAGACCCAGTACTTC
d_call: NA; j_call: TRBJ1-6; clone_size: many; v_call: TRBV6-2/TRBV6-3; cdr3_aa: CASSYGDGSSYNSPLHF; cdr3_nt: TGTGCCAGCAGTTACGGGGACGGAAGCTCCTATAATTCACCCCTCCACTTT
d_call: TRBD1; j_call: TRBJ2-2; clone_size: NA; v_call: TRBV20-1; cdr3_aa: CSARDRGQGSTGELFF; cdr3_nt: TGCAGTGCTAGAGATAGGGGACAGGGATCCACCGGGGAGCTGTTTTTT
d_call: TRBD1; j_call: TRBJ1-4; clone_size: once; v_call: TRBV5-4; cdr3_aa: CASSVRQGAGEKLFF; cdr3_nt: TGTGCCAGCAGCGTCAGACAGGGGGCCGGTGAAAAACTGTTTTTT
d_call: NA; j_call: TRBJ1-5; clone_size: many; v_call: TRBV19; cdr3_aa: CASTRVHNQPQHF; cdr3_nt: TGTGCCAGTACGAGGGTCCACAATCAGCCCCAGCATTTT
d_call: NA; j_call: TRBJ2-3; clone_size: many; v_call: TRBV24-1; cdr3_aa: CATSRGDTQYF; cdr3_nt: TGTGCCACCTCTCGAGGGGATACGCAGTATTTT
d_call: TRBD1; j_call: TRBJ2-5; clone_size: many; v_call: TRBV12-3/TRBV12-4; cdr3_aa: CASSLHIFGTGGGETQYF; cdr3_nt: TGTGCCAGCAGTTTACATATTTTTGGGACAGGGGGCGGAGAGACCCAGTACTTC
d_call: NA; j_call: TRBJ2-7; clone_size: few; v_call: TRBV2; cdr3_aa: CASTSLSGAYEQYF; cdr3_nt: TGTGCCAGCACCTCCCTCAGCGGCGCCTACGAGCAGTACTTC
d_call: NA; j_call: TRBJ1-6; clone_size: few; v_call: TRBV9; cdr3_aa: CASSVVEGPLHF; cdr3_nt: TGTGCCAGCAGCGTAGTCGAGGGACCCCTCCACTTT
d_call: NA; j_call: TRBJ1-2; clone_size: many; v_call: TRBV29-1; cdr3_aa: CSVEGVAFGDLANYGYTF; cdr3_nt: TGCAGCGTTGAAGGTGTGGCCTTTGGGGACCTTGCTAACTATGGCTACACCTTC
d_call: NA; j_call: TRBJ1-1; clone_size: many; v_call: TRBV18; cdr3_aa: CASSTTRGLNTEAFF; cdr3_nt: TGTGCCAGCTCAACCACGCGAGGCCTAAACACTGAAGCTTTCTTT
d_call: NA; j_call: TRBJ1-1; clone_size: NA; v_call: TRBV30; cdr3_aa: CGGLYNIAEAFF; cdr3_nt: TGTGGAGGGCTTTATAACATCGCTGAAGCTTTCTTT
d_call: NA; j_call: TRBJ2-1; clone_size: many; v_call: TRBV12-3/TRBV12-4; cdr3_aa: CASTRQASSLDEQFF; cdr3_nt: TGTGCCAGCACTAGGCAGGCTAGCTCCCTGGATGAGCAGTTCTTC
d_call: TRBD2; j_call: TRBJ2-7; clone_size: NA; v_call: TRBV6-2/TRBV6-3; cdr3_aa: CASTELAGGHYEQYF; cdr3_nt: TGTGCCAGCACCGAACTAGCGGGGGGTCACTACGAGCAGTACTTC
d_call: TRBD1; j_call: TRBJ1-4; clone_size: NA; v_call: TRBV5-4; cdr3_aa: CASSTVGGEKLFF; cdr3_nt: TGTGCCAGCAGCACCGTAGGGGGCGAAAAACTGTTTTTT
d_call: TRBD1; j_call: TRBJ2-2; clone_size: few; v_call: TRBV19; cdr3_aa: CASSAGTGGSGELFF; cdr3_nt: TGTGCCAGTAGTGCCGGGACAGGGGGTTCCGGGGAGCTGTTTTTT
d_call: NA; j_call: TRBJ1-1; clone_size: many; v_call: TRBV24-1; cdr3_aa: CATQGMNTEAFF; cdr3_nt: TGTGCCACCCAGGGGATGAACACTGAAGCTTTCTTT
d_call: NA; j_call: TRBJ1-5; clone_size: few; v_call: TRBV7-9; cdr3_aa: CASSQGVGNQPQHF; cdr3_nt: TGTGCCAGCAGCCAGGGTGTTGGAAATCAGCCCCAGCATTTT
d_call: TRBD1; j_call: TRBJ1-2; clone_size: many; v_call: TRBV7-9; cdr3_aa: CASSAGQGVGGYTF; cdr3_nt: TGTGCCAGCAGCGCAGGACAGGGAGTAGGTGGCTACACCTTC
d_call: NA; j_call: TRBJ2-7; clone_size: NA; v_call: TRBV6-2/TRBV6-3; cdr3_aa: CASSYSGPGAYEQYF; cdr3_nt: TGTGCCAGCAGTTACTCCGGGCCTGGAGCGTACGAGCAGTACTTC
d_call: TRBD1; j_call: TRBJ2-5; clone_size: NA; v_call: TRBV7-2; cdr3_aa: CASSFPTGGTLQETQYF; cdr3_nt: TGTGCCAGCAGCTTCCCTACAGGGGGCACCCTCCAAGAGACCCAGTACTTC
d_call: NA; j_call: TRBJ1-6; clone_size: many; v_call: TRBV3-1; cdr3_aa: CASSQVRVTYNSPLHF; cdr3_nt: TGTGCCAGCAGCCAAGTCAGGGTTACCTATAATTCACCCCTCCACTTT
d_call: TRBD1; j_call: TRBJ2-3; clone_size: many; v_call: TRBV29-1; cdr3_aa: CSVEDRGSTDTQYF; cdr3_nt: TGCAGCGTTGAGGACAGGGGGAGCACAGATACGCAGTATTTT
d_call: NA; j_call: TRBJ2-1; clone_size: NA; v_call: TRBV5-4; cdr3_aa: CASSTVYGGTYNEQFF; cdr3_nt: TGTGCCAGCAGCACGGTATACGGGGGCACCTACAATGAGCAGTTCTTC
d_call: NA; j_call: TRBJ1-2; clone_size: few; v_call: TRBV30; cdr3_aa: CASGFSSYGYTF; cdr3_nt: TGTGCCTCGGGCTTCAGCAGCTATGGCTACACCTTC
d_call: NA; j_call: TRBJ2-6; clone_size: few; v_call: TRBV7-2; cdr3_aa: CASSLAVLRSGANVLTF; cdr3_nt: TGTGCCAGCAGCTTAGCGGTCCTCCGGTCTGGGGCCAACGTCCTGACTTTC
d_call: TRBD2; j_call: TRBJ2-3; clone_size: few; v_call: TRBV6-2/TRBV6-3; cdr3_aa: CASSYVVGGNVEDTQYF; cdr3_nt: TGTGCCAGCAGTTACGTGGTCGGGGGGAACGTCGAGGATACGCAGTATTTT
d_call: TRBD1; j_call: TRBJ2-2; clone_size: many; v_call: TRBV5-1; cdr3_aa: CASSFQGQETGELFF; cdr3_nt: TGCGCCAGCAGCTTCCAGGGACAGGAAACCGGGGAGCTGTTTTTT
d_call: NA; j_call: TRBJ2-4; clone_size: many; v_call: TRBV7-2; cdr3_aa: CASSLREGDIQYF; cdr3_nt: TGTGCCAGCAGCTTAAGGGAGGGGGACATTCAGTACTTC